This TCR beta chain originates from a study of T cell responses to AZD1222 COVID-19 vaccine. General study findings and limits: Two AZD1222 administrations were followed by greater Spike-specific TCR breadth and depth. Spike was spanned by vaccine-associated CD4 TCRs, which were dominant at 160-218 and 743-854. Donors in the cohort were predominantly white British and more often female, and clonal diversity was possibly underestimated.

This clone appeared once. Its target is not known. The table came from immunoSEQ multiplex PCR; TCRdb's copy has only in-frame clones and leaves some out. The repertoire includes 70,000 to 95,000 clones, approximately 87% of them detected once, and more than 1.2% sits in the top ten. Pooling of second doses given at about 4 or about 12 weeks was done. Germline V CDR1 and CDR2: MNHNY, SVGAGI (reference sequence). With 4 bases clipped from V and 5 bases from J, the junction kept 4 bases outside the gene matches. This CDR3 region has 14 residues. The receptor's source is an adult who received the AZD1222 COVID-19 vaccine. V usage is TRBV6-6 and J usage is TRBJ2-5; 10 nucleotides align to TRBD2. The material was peripheral blood, obtained 28 days after the second AZD1222 dose. The CDR3 sequence: CASSFSGGTETQYF. In DNA, the CDR3 is TGTGCCAGCAGTTTTAGCGGGGGGACGGAGACCCAGTACTTC.